This is a list of T cell receptor beta chains from one sample in a study of cytomegalovirus exposure and HLA in healthy donors. Sequencing used immunoSEQ multiplex PCR; TCRdb keeps in-frame clones, though not all of them. This sample has over 200,000 clones, with around 76% found just once. The sample was PBMCs. Source of these receptors: a woman aged 35 to 49 in good health and CMV-seropositive. CDR3s include the opening cysteine and the closing phenylalanine or tryptophan. Clone size is not always given. Where it is, it says once, few, many or a class for expanded clones.

TRBV13	-	CASSLVMFMNTEAFF
TRBV29-1	few	CSVGQGTNQPQHF
TRBV5-1	-	CASSSSRGPAARGDEQYF
TRBV6-6	-	CASSSLQGGEQYF
TRBV7-9	-	CSSRMTGVGEQYF
TRBV6-5	-	CASQTGAYNEQFF
TRBV11-2	-	CASSLGGGEAFF
TRBV9	once	CASSGRDNRYEQYF
TRBV7-6	few	CASSLGGTGPNQPQHF
TRBV5-4	-	CASSLERGGAGANVLTF
TRBV9	-	CASSVEERAGGTDTQYF
TRBV9	-	CASSVVLGGYTF